This record concerns one TCR beta chain sequence. Its antigen is unknown. The germline gives CDR1 SGHRS, CDR2 YFSETQ. Trimming pared 4 bases from V and 1 base from J, leaving 8 bases between. This CDR3 has 13 residues. All patients were treatment-naive before thyroid surgery. These data are taken from a study of metastatic and nonmetastatic thyroid tumors. On the study more broadly: Repertoires of blood and of tissue (tumor or nodule) from malignant and benign thyroid patients were compared. Points from the study as a whole: Malignant thyroid tumors reportedly had TCR beta diversity that was significantly higher than in benign nodules, in blood and tumor.

TCRdb re-called the PCR reads via MiXCR. The table has tens of thousands of clones, 20% to 25% seen once. Sequencing used adjacent normal tissue. The chain is built from TRBV5-1 and TRBJ1-1; D is ambiguous. The clonotype originates from a female donor with papillary thyroid cancer or a benign thyroid nodule (not recorded which). Some clones in this sample may be carry-over from other donors' samples. The CDR3 loop reads CASSEGWNTEAFF. In nucleotides, the CDR3 is TGCGCCAGCAGCGAAGGGTGGAACACTGAAGCTTTCTTT.